The T cell receptor beta chain described here comes from a study of Ad26.COV2.S vaccination and SARS-CoV-2 variants (dated by TCRdb to about 2021). As for the study more broadly: Vaccine-arm donors came from COV1001, a multicentre, randomized, double-blind, placebo-controlled phase I-IIa trial of Ad26.COV2.S in healthy adults. The specificity and breadth of SARS-CoV-2-reactive T cell receptors after Ad26.COV2.S vaccination were assessed by TCRbeta repertoire sequencing. Trial participants were randomized into five groups of five, in which low-dose or high-dose Ad26.COV2.S was given once or twice, or placebo was given on both occasions. A total of roughly 32 samples were included in the TCR-sequenced set, comprising approximately 20 Ad26.COV2.S vaccine recipients, 5 placebo recipients and 8 SARS-CoV-2 convalescent individuals. Ad26.COV2.S was given intramuscularly at 5x10^10 or 1x10^11 viral particles, as a single shot or as two shots 56 days apart. Investigators did not know the trial group allocation while performing experiments and assessing outcomes. The paper's findings and limits, for the study overall: Non-spike TCR breadth was comparable between vaccine and placebo recipients, consistent with the vaccine containing only spike. The study lacked the statistical power to compare responses across vaccine doses or regimens. According to the authors, total T cell responses may have been underestimated by the TCR breadth and depth analyses. Ad26.COV2.S recipients had higher spike-specific TCR breadth than placebo recipients (P = 0.0014). After vaccination, substantial breadth of spike-specific CD8+ and CD4+ T cell responses was reported.

The CDR3, cysteine through phenylalanine, is 16 amino acids long. Kept here is only the CDR3 DNA, which spans 48 bases and is read in frame from base 1. CDR1 and CDR2 are drawn from the germline V gene: SGHDT, YYEEEE. Ends trimmed: V by 1 base, J by 4 bases; bases unmatched to a gene: 8. Note on this clone: This receptor's antigen is unknown. Base-call qualities are not available, and no considerably larger clone is one nucleotide away.

In the paper's terms, the treatment or condition label means: roughly 18 received Ad26.COV2.S at low or high dose, single or two shots; 5 received placebo; per-sample allocation not given. Repertoires of vaccine and placebo recipients were sequenced from samples taken on day 63 after the first injection. Cohort 1b enrolled roughly 25 adults aged 18-55 years at a single site in Boston, USA, between 29 July and 7 August 2020. Ad26.COV2.S was a replication-incompetent adenovirus type 26 vector that expressed a prefusion-stabilized SARS-CoV-2 spike protein derived from the original Wuhan strain. The immunoSEQ Assay was the method used to sequence TCRbeta CDR3 regions. After extraction, genomic DNA underwent amplification by bias-controlled multiplex PCR, followed by high-throughput sequencing. Per the original workflow: Collapsing and filtering of sequences were performed to quantify the absolute abundance of each unique TCRbeta CDR3 region. T cell fraction was estimated by normalizing TCRbeta template counts to usable DNA, with usable DNA measured through amplification of reference genes found in all nucleated cells. Repertoire TCRs were annotated as SARS-CoV-2-specific by exact matching of V gene, CDR3 amino acid sequence and J gene to a known reactive TCR set. MIRA supplied the reference SARS-CoV-2 TCR set, which was filtered for enrichment in COVID-19-positive ImmuneCODE repertoires so that public or cross-reactive TCRs were removed. Based on the MIRA antigens, annotated TCRs were further analysed at the level of specific ORF or position within ORF. Breadth was defined as the number of annotated unique rearrangements divided by the total number of unique productive rearrangements, and depth was defined as the summed frequency of the annotated unique rearrangements. Group comparisons of TCR breadth used two-sided Wilcoxon rank-sum tests. Drawn from immuneACCESS, this table holds only the in-frame rearrangements with V and J called that TCRdb kept. Clones are partly lost; checked studies trace under half to an unresolved V gene and leave the rest unexplained. Clone size and the V and J calls come from that table; the DNA yielded D and trimming. The sample records nearly 400,000 clones, approximately 89% of which are singletons. The top ten clonotypes cover 1.5% to 2% of the sample.

Rearrangement joined TRBV5-6 to TRBJ1-2, and TRBD1 aligns with 9 junction nucleotides. Material: peripheral blood, obtained in a trial of Ad26.COV2.S vaccine versus placebo. The clonotype originates from a person between 18 and 59 years old who received the Ad26.COV2.S COVID-19 vaccine or a placebo. The CDR3 has the sequence CASSLTTGQGLYGYTF. The bases are TGTGCCAGCAGCTTGACTACGGGACAGGGACTCTATGGCTACACCTTC. When the CDR3 is completed using the reference TRBV5-6 and TRBJ1-2 genes on either side, the full variable domain is DAGVTQSPTHLIKTRGQQVTLRCSPKSGHDTVSWYQQALGQGPQFIFQYYEEEERQRGNFPDRFSGHQFPNYSSELNVNALLLGDSALYLCASSLTTGQGLYGYTFGSGTRLTVV.